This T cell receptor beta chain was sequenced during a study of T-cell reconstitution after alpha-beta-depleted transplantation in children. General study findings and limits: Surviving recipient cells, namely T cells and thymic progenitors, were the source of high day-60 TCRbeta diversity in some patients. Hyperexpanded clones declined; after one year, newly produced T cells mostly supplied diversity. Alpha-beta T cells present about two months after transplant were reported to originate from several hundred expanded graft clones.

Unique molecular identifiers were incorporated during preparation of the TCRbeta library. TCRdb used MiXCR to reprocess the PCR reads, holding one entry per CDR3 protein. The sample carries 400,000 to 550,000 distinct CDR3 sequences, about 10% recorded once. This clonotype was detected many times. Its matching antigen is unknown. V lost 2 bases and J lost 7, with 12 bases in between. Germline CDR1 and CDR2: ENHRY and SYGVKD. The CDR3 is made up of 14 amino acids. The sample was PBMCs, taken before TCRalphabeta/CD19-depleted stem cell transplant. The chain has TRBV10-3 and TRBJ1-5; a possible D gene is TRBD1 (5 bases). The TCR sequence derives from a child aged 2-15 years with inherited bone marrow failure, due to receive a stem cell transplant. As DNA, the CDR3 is TGTGCCATCAGTGAGGAAGACGGGGACCAGCCCCAGCATTTT. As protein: CAISEEDGDQPQHF.